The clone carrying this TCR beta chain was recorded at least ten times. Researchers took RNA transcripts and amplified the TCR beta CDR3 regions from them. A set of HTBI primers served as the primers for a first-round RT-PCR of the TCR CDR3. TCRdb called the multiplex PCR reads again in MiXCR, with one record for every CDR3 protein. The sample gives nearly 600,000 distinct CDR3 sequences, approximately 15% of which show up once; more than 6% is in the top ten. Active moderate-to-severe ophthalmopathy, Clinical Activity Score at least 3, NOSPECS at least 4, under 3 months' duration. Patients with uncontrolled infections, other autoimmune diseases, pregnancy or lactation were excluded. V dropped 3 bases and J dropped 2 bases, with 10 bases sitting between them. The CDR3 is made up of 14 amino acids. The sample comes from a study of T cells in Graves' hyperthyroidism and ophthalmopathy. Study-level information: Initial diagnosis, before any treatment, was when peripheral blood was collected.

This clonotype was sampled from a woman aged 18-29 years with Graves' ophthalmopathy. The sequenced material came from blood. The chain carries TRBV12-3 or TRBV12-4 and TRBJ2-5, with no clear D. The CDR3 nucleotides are TGTGCCAGCAGTTTGCGCCGGCGTCAAGAGACCCAGTACTTC. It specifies CASSLRRRQETQYF.